This TCR beta chain emerged from a study of cytomegalovirus exposure and HLA in healthy donors. As for the study in general: Early released data comprised approximately 85 million unique TCRs from HLA-typed donors.

The germline CDR1 and CDR2 sequences are SGHTA and FQGTGA. The junction had 6 bases not matched to a gene; V was cut back by 3 bases and J by 3 bases. This CDR3 region has 16 residues. General study findings and limits: Immune exposure data for these donors was limited to CMV serostatus. Most sequenced TCRs were rare (though some public TCRs occurred in many donors).

PCR used 60 Vbeta primers and 13 Jbeta primers. Assay: immunoSEQ multiplex PCR; the TCRdb copy retains only in-frame clones and omits some. The repertoire includes about 210,000 clones, about 79% of them detected once, and 1.5% to 2% sits in the top ten. To note about this clone: As yet, its antigen is unknown.

The TCR comes from a male donor in good health and CMV-seronegative. The J gene is TRBJ2-2, the V gene TRBV7-3; 8 nucleotides agree with TRBD1. The sample taken for sequencing was PBMCs. CDR3 protein: CASSFGQGEDTGELFF. CDR3 DNA: TGTGCCAGCAGCTTCGGACAGGGAGAAGACACCGGGGAGCTGTTTTTT.